The 4 T cell receptor beta chains below all came from one sample that was sequenced in a study of T cell repertoires in cytomegalovirus infection. TCRdb analysed the reads with MiXCR anew, one entry per CDR3 protein. The profile covers about 890,000 distinct CDR3 sequences, with roughly a third appearing a single time and around 15% taken by the ten largest. Their antigens remain unidentified. The sequencing used cultured CD8+ T cells from PBMCs, collected from culture after CMV antigen stimulation. All receptors derive from a human donor in good health (CMV status not recorded). Some clones in this sample may be carry-over from other donors' samples.

The chain couples TRBV6-2 or TRBV6-3 to TRBJ2-1; 11 bases fit TRBD2. Germline-derived CDR1 and CDR2 are MNHEY and SVGEGT. V lost 1 base, J lost 4 bases, and 9 bases stayed unmatched. CDR3 length equals 18 residues. CDR3 DNA: TGTGCCAGCAGTTACTTAAGTACGGGACTAGCGGATTACAATGAGCAGTTCTTC. Protein product: CASSYLSTGLADYNEQFF.

This clonotype was seen more than once but under ten times. The chain joins TRBV4-1 to TRBJ1-3, with D hard to call. Germline V gives CDR1 MGHRA, CDR2 YSYEKL. V lost 0 bases, J lost 0 bases, and 15 bases lay in between. The CDR3 is 18 amino acids. CDR3 loop: CASSQDPKTLYSGNTIYF. CDR3 sequence (DNA): TGCGCCAGCAGCCAAGATCCCAAAACCCTCTACTCTGGAAACACCATATATTTT.

In this sample, this clonotype turned up many times. V usage is TRBV7-2 and J usage is TRBJ2-3; 8 nucleotides align to TRBD1. This CDR3 is built from 17 residues. Germline CDR1 reads SGHTA; CDR2 reads FQGNSA. The ends lost 0 bases at V and 4 bases at J; junction bases unmatched: 9. This CDR3 reads CASSLADRDHSPDTQYF. The CDR3 region has the DNA TGTGCCAGCAGCTTAGCGGACAGGGACCATTCGCCAGATACGCAGTATTTT.

This clonotype has ten or more counts. V usage is TRBV6-5 and J usage is TRBJ1-6; unclear D gene. Germline V gives CDR1 MNHEY, CDR2 SVGAGI. The CDR3 runs 16 residues. V was cut by 0 bases and J by 5 bases, with 11 bases left in between. The CDR3 region is CASSYSTNVDNSPLHF. DNA of the CDR3: TGTGCCAGCAGTTACTCGACGAACGTAGATAATTCACCCCTCCACTTT.